The clone carrying this T cell receptor beta chain occurred a few times. This entry is derived from a study of CD4 and CD8 cells across lung adenocarcinoma regions. Samples came from patients with localized non-small cell lung adenocarcinoma. There are 14 residues in the CDR3. Trimming took off 4 bases at V and 7 bases at J, with 15 bases between the two ends. Germline V gene lookup returns CDR1 SGHNT and CDR2 YYREEE (reference sequence). From the PCR reads, TCRdb called clonotypes with MiXCR, one entry per CDR3 protein. The sample carries 3,000 to 3,500 distinct CDR3 sequences, around 50% recorded once.

This clonotype originated in a female donor with lung adenocarcinoma. The CD4 and CD8 labels of this study may be unreliable. The chain carries TRBV5-4 and TRBJ2-1; weak D call: TRBD2 (5 bases). The sequenced sample was CD4+ T cells from the center of a lung tumor. In nucleotides, the CDR3 is TGTGCCAGCAGCCCTTCGGGGAGCTTGAATGAGCAGTTCTTC. Residues: CASSPSGSLNEQFF. The whole variable domain, filled in from reference TRBV5-4 and TRBJ2-1, reads ETGVTQSPTHLIKTRGQQVTLRCSSQSGHNTVSWYQQALGQGPQFIFQYYREEENGRGNFPPRFSGLQFPNYSSELNVNALELDDSALYLCASSPSGSLNEQFFGPGTRLTVL.